The next 16 T cell receptor beta chains were all read from a single sample in a study of vaccination and CD4 T cells after COVID-19. The assay that was used to sequence DNA from cultured CD4+ T cells was the Oncomine TCR Beta short-read assay. TCRdb reprocessed the PCR reads with MiXCR, giving one entry per CDR3 protein. Of under 15,000 distinct CDR3 sequences listed, around 50% are singletons. Their recognized antigens are unknown. Treatment defined: approximately 9-day PBMC culture with coronavirus spike peptide pools or control peptides (ViraFEST assay). The material sequenced was CD4+ T cells from blood, cultured in vitro. The receptors come from a human donor who had recovered from COVID-19.

The chain employs TRBV7-9 and TRBJ1-1; D is unresolved. The germline V and J ends were trimmed by 2 bases and 1 base, with 5 bases remaining between them. CDR1 and CDR2 from the germline V gene are SEHNR and FQNEAQ (reference sequence). The CDR3 has 13 residues. The CDR3 sequence: CASSLFENTEAFF. As DNA, the CDR3 is TGTGCCAGCAGCTTATTTGAGAACACTGAAGCTTTCTTT. The complete variable domain, with remaining parts taken from reference TRBV7-9 and TRBJ1-1, reads DTGVSQNPRHKITKRGQNVTFRCDPISEHNRLYWYRQTLGQGPEFLTYFQNEAQLEKSRLLSDRFSAERPKGSFSTLEIQRTEQGDSAMYLCASSLFENTEAFFGQGTRLTVV.

This clonotype is medium-sized (0.01 to 0.1%) by share. V and J are TRBV20-1 and TRBJ2-1; TRBD2 matches 10 bases. This CDR3 is built from 17 residues. Germline V gene lookup returns CDR1 DFQATT and CDR2 SNEGSKA (reference sequence). The junction had 14 bases not matched to a gene; V was cut back by 5 bases and J by 4 bases. In DNA, the CDR3 is TGCAGTGCTCCGGGACAACTAGCGGGAATAGCTTACAATGAGCAGTTCTTC. This sequence encodes CSAPGQLAGIAYNEQFF.

V usage is TRBV7-9 and J usage is TRBJ1-2; D may be TRBD1 (6 bases). Per the germline V gene, CDR1 is SEHNR and CDR2 is FQNEAQ (reference sequence). This CDR3 region has 16 residues. Trimming took 5 bases from V and 4 from J, leaving 20 bases between them. The CDR3 DNA sequence: TGTGCCAGCAGCCGATCCCAGTGGACAGAGATCTATGGCTACACCTTC. Translated: CASSRSQWTEIYGYTF.

V gene TRBV7-6 combines with J gene TRBJ2-1, with TRBD1 matching over 8 bases. CDR1 is SGHVS and CDR2 is FNYEAQ in the germline V gene. This CDR3 is built from 18 residues. J lost 6 bases, V lost 2 bases, and 15 bases had no gene match. CDR3 region: CASSLQRSGQGIINEQFF. The CDR3 DNA is TGTGCCAGCAGCTTACAGAGGTCCGGACAGGGTATCATCAATGAGCAGTTCTTC.

The chain uses TRBV29-1 and TRBJ2-5; D is possibly TRBD2 (5 bases). Germline V gives CDR1 SQVTM, CDR2 ANQGSEA. CDR3 length equals 14 residues. The CDR3 protein is CSAHGNSYQETQYF. The DNA of the CDR3 is TGCAGTGCCCACGGGAACTCTTACCAAGAGACCCAGTACTTC.

The chain is built from TRBV6-1 and TRBJ2-5; 15 nucleotides align to TRBD2. Germline-derived CDR1 and CDR2 are MNHNS and SASEGT. The length of the CDR3 is 19 residues. V was clipped by 4 bases and J by 5 bases; unmatched bases: 14. This chain's CDR3 is CASSAGFWTSGRGGETQYF. The CDR3 region has the DNA TGTGCCAGCAGTGCAGGGTTTTGGACTAGCGGGAGGGGTGGGGAGACCCAGTACTTC.

This clonotype has a handful of counts. The chain is built from TRBV20-1 and TRBJ2-1; 10 nucleotides match TRBD1. Germline CDR1 and CDR2: DFQATT and SNEGSKA (reference sequence). The CDR3 covers 13 residues. V was pared by 4 bases and J by 7 bases, with 4 bases of the junction left unmatched. CDR3 bases: TGCAGTGCTACGGGGACAGGGGTAAATGAGCAGTTCTTC. It yields the protein CSATGTGVNEQFF.

The V gene is TRBV20-1, the J gene TRBJ2-5, with D possibly being TRBD1 (6 bases). With 5 bases removed from V and 3 bases from J, the gap between germline ends came to 7 bases. The CDR3 extends over 11 amino acids. Germline V lookup: CDR1 DFQATT, CDR2 SNEGSKA (reference sequence). CDR3 in DNA: TGCAGTGCTCACAGGGAAGAGACCCAGTACTTC. It is translated as CSAHREETQYF.

The chain employs TRBV12-3 or TRBV12-4 and TRBJ2-1; weak D call: TRBD2 (6 bases). V was pared by 6 bases and J by 5 bases, with 17 bases between. CDR3 length: 15 amino acids. CDR3: CASRTPLARNNEQFF. CDR3 DNA sequence: TGTGCCAGCAGGACCCCACTAGCAAGAAACAATGAGCAGTTCTTC.

This clonotype was observed a single time. The chain combines TRBV6-1 with TRBJ1-1; tentatively, D is TRBD1 (6 bases). The CDR3 is 15 amino acids. Germline CDR1 MNHNS, CDR2 SASEGT. V dropped 8 bases and J dropped 2 bases, with 18 bases sitting between them. The CDR3 here is CASRWRGEVNTEAFF. DNA for the CDR3: TGTGCCAGCCGATGGAGGGGGGAAGTTAACACTGAAGCTTTCTTT.

A single count supports this clonotype. The chain combines TRBV12-3 or TRBV12-4 with TRBJ1-1; 7 positions match TRBD1. This CDR3 has 13 residues. V trimming: 4 bases; J trimming: 1 base; junction bases outside the gene matches: 0. CDR3 sequence reads: CASSWDRNTEAFF. The CDR3 region has the DNA TGTGCCAGCAGTTGGGACAGGAACACTGAAGCTTTCTTT.

J is TRBJ2-3 and V is TRBV20-1; 10 bases fit TRBD2. The length of the CDR3 is 17 residues. Trimming cost V 5 bases and J 5 bases; bases outside gene matches: 16. Per germline, CDR1 DFQATT and CDR2 SNEGSKA (reference sequence). The CDR3 nucleotides read TGCAGTGCTCAACCCCTTAGTCTAGCGGGAGTCGGAGATACGCAGTATTTT. Translated, it gives CSAQPLSLAGVGDTQYF.

This clonotype was recorded once. The chain has TRBV11-2 and TRBJ1-1; 8 bases agree with TRBD1. J lost 1 base, V lost 4 bases, and 8 bases had no gene match. CDR1 SGHAT and CDR2 FQNNGV come from the germline V gene. There are 16 residues in the CDR3. Here the CDR3 reads CASSSLLTGANTEAFF. The CDR3 nucleotides are TGTGCCAGCAGCTCGCTACTGACAGGGGCGAACACTGAAGCTTTCTTT.

The J gene is TRBJ2-1, the V gene TRBV19; 11 bases align to TRBD2. In germline, CDR1 is LNHDA, CDR2 SQIVND (reference sequence). The junction had 12 bases not matched to a gene; V was cut back by 4 bases and J by 7 bases. This CDR3 has 17 amino acids. The CDR3, as DNA: TGTGCCAGTAGTACCGCTTCACTAGCGGGAGCCATTAATGAGCAGTTCTTC. Translating it yields CASSTASLAGAINEQFF.

The V gene is TRBV20-1, the J gene TRBJ1-1, with no clear D. This CDR3 region has 14 residues. Trimming left V 8 bases short and J 0 bases short, with 16 bases between. From germline, CDR1 is DFQATT and CDR2 SNEGSKA (reference sequence). The CDR3 is CSSIATPLNTEAFF. The CDR3, as DNA: TGCAGTTCTATAGCGACCCCCCTGAACACTGAAGCTTTCTTT.

The V call is TRBV6-5, the J call TRBJ2-1; 9 bases line up with TRBD1. Germline loops: CDR1 MNHEY, CDR2 SVGAGI. This CDR3 has 15 residues. J lost 7 bases, V lost 3 bases, and 7 bases had no gene match. The chain's CDR3 is CASSYFGTGKNEQFF. In DNA, the CDR3 is TGTGCCAGCAGTTATTTTGGGACAGGGAAGAATGAGCAGTTCTTC.